This T cell receptor beta chain was identified during a study of T-cell memory formation after mild COVID-19. Study context: TCR clusters showed largely donor specificity.

cDNA libraries for TCR alpha and TCR beta, carrying sample barcodes and UMIs, came from 5'RACE with constant-segment primers. From the 5' RACE reads, TCRdb called clonotypes with MiXCR, one entry per CDR3 protein. The sample lists more than 300,000 distinct CDR3 sequences; roughly an eighth were seen once. A remark on this clonotype: Its antigen is unknown.

Per the germline V gene, CDR1 is SNHLY and CDR2 is FYNNEI. The CDR3 consists of 13 residues. V lost 5 bases to trimming and J lost 4 bases; unmatched junction nucleotides: 4. Overall study results and limits: Unconfirmed was the SARS-CoV-2 specificity of second-wave clones that peaked on day 37.

The chain joins TRBV2 to TRBJ1-1; TRBD1 agrees at 7 bases. The clonotype was recovered from a man aged 18-30 years who had mild COVID-19 (a few samples of this study predate the infection). Cell type and time point are not known. Source material: PBMCs or a T cell subset sorted from them (not recorded which). CDR3 DNA: TGTGCCAGCAGTACAGGGGTTGGCACTGAAGCTTTCTTT. Amino acids: CASSTGVGTEAFF.